This T cell receptor beta chain was recovered during a study of T cell responses to AZD1222 COVID-19 vaccine. General study points: Sampled repertoires all dated from after the peak T cell response.

The CDR3 sequence is 15 residues long. Germline CDR1 reads SGDLS; CDR2 reads YYNGEE. The V end was cut by 4 bases, the J end by 5 bases, with 16 bases between. Concerning this clone itself: Its antigen is not known.

Clones were read by immunoSEQ multiplex PCR, and TCRdb kept only the in-frame ones, dropping some. The sample has about 93,000 clones, 65% to 90% seen once. This sequence joins TRBV9 and TRBJ2-1, with unresolved D. This clonotype originated in an adult in good health. The input for sequencing was peripheral blood, taken on day 0 of AZD1222 vaccination. The CDR3 loop reads CASSTGLLRDNEQFF. Here the CDR3 DNA reads TGTGCCAGCAGCACGGGCCTCTTACGCGACAATGAGCAGTTCTTC.